This T cell receptor beta chain was found in a study of T cell changes during pregnancy in multiple sclerosis. Clones were sequenced by immunoSEQ multiplex PCR, and TCRdb holds only the in-frame ones, with some missing. The sample shows about 59,000 clones, about 90% of them seen only once. Here the sequenced sample was peripheral blood, taken in the first trimester of pregnancy. This TCR was sampled from a female donor with multiple sclerosis, enrolled in a pregnancy study.

CDR3 in amino acids: CATSKSDRAGANVLTF. For the CDR3, the DNA is TGTGCCACCAGCAAATCGGACAGGGCCGGGGCCAACGTCCTGACTTTC. The rearrangement joins TRBV15 to TRBJ2-6, with 8 positions matching TRBD1. Germline lookup yields CDR1 LNHNV and CDR2 YYDKDF (reference sequence). This CDR3 has 16 amino acids. V dropped 4 bases and J dropped 4; count of bases not matched to a gene: 6.